The next 21 T cell receptor beta chains were all read from a single sample in a study of cytotoxic CD8 clonotypes in ibrutinib-treated CLL. The table came from immunoSEQ multiplex PCR; TCRdb's copy has only in-frame clones and leaves some out. In the table there are tens of thousands of clones, 85% to 90% of which are singletons. This sample comprised PBMCs, obtained before ibrutinib treatment. All receptors come from a human donor with chronic lymphocytic leukemia.

The genes are TRBV7-2 and TRBJ2-1; 7 bases are a match to TRBD1. The V gene end was trimmed by 2 bases and the J gene end by 1 base; junction bases not matched to a gene: 8. Germline values: CDR1 SGHTA, CDR2 FQGNSA. The CDR3 sequence is 17 residues long. This CDR3 reads CASSLRGPGQSYNEQFF. In nucleotides, the CDR3 is TGTGCCAGCAGCTTAAGGGGGCCGGGACAATCCTACAATGAGCAGTTCTTC.

The chain is built from TRBV9 and TRBJ1-2; D is possibly TRBD1 (5 bases). This CDR3 is built from 14 residues. Germline V lookup: CDR1 SGDLS, CDR2 YYNGEE. V lost 0 bases and J lost 8, with 14 bases in between. The CDR3: CASSVDRTSGGYTF. The CDR3 DNA reads TGTGCCAGCAGCGTAGATCGGACATCAGGAGGCTACACCTTC.

The V call is TRBV7-6, the J call TRBJ2-5; D unclear. CDR3 length: 13 amino acids. V shed 5 bases and J shed 5 bases, with 12 bases lying between them. From germline, CDR1 is SGHVS and CDR2 FNYEAQ. The CDR3, as DNA: TGTGCCAGCAGCCCCCGGCCACGGGAGACCCAGTACTTC. The encoded protein is CASSPRPRETQYF.

This chain connects TRBV7-8 to TRBJ1-2, with TRBD1 as a possible D gene (5 bases). Germline CDR1 SGHVS, CDR2 FQNEAQ. The CDR3 covers 14 residues. Trimming pared 2 bases from V and 4 bases from J, leaving 11 bases between. CDR3 protein: CASSLLPGGYGYTF. As DNA, the CDR3 is TGTGCCAGCAGCTTATTACCGGGGGGCTATGGCTACACCTTC.

V is TRBV4-2 and J is TRBJ2-1; D unclear. CDR1 is LGHNA and CDR2 is YNFKEQ in the germline V gene. V shed 0 bases and J shed 7 bases, with 13 bases lying between them. The CDR3 sequence is 15 residues long. In DNA form, the CDR3 reads TGTGCCAGCAGCCAAGATTTCGCCGGGTGGAATGAGCAGTTCTTC. It specifies CASSQDFAGWNEQFF.

This clone was seen once. V is TRBV11-2 and J is TRBJ2-3; a weak D match, TRBD2 (6 bases). The CDR3 spans 18 residues. Per germline, CDR1 SGHAT and CDR2 FQNNGV. Deletions cut 0 bases from V and 3 bases from J, with 19 bases between. CDR3 loop: CASSLDLSSAGRTDTQYF. In nucleotides, the CDR3 is TGTGCCAGCAGCTTAGATCTGTCTTCGGCGGGAAGGACAGATACGCAGTATTTT.

This sequence joins TRBV9 and TRBJ2-1, with 8 bases lining up with TRBD1. The CDR3 contains 16 residues. After removal of 3 bases from V and 1 base from J, the junction contained 6 bases not matched to a gene. Germline V gene lookup returns CDR1 SGDLS and CDR2 YYNGEE. The CDR3 reads CASSERQGSSYNEQFF. The DNA of the CDR3 is TGTGCCAGCAGCGAAAGACAGGGGAGTTCCTACAATGAGCAGTTCTTC.

The CDR3: CASLFDYGYTF. CDR3 DNA: TGTGCCAGCCTTTTTGACTATGGCTACACCTTC. V gene TRBV7-9 combines with J gene TRBJ1-2; D is uncertain. CDR3 length equals 11 residues. The ends were cut back, 8 bases at V and 3 bases at J, with 7 bases in the middle. The germline gives CDR1 SEHNR, CDR2 FQNEAQ (reference sequence).

The chain couples TRBV18 to TRBJ1-4; 7 positions match TRBD1. V dropped 6 bases and J dropped 7; count of bases not matched to a gene: 8. The CDR3 sequence is 14 residues long. Germline V lookup: CDR1 KGHSH, CDR2 LQKENI. In DNA form, the CDR3 reads TGTGCCAGCTCCCAGGGGGAAAGAGGTGAAAAACTGTTTTTT. Its protein is CASSQGERGEKLFF.

The sample holds a few counts of this clone. The chain is built from TRBV6-5 and TRBJ2-1, with TRBD2 as a possible D gene (6 bases). From germline, CDR1 is MNHEY and CDR2 SVGAGI. The CDR3 loop spans 15 amino acids. V was shortened by 4 bases and J by 0 bases, with 10 bases between the two germline ends. CDR3 residues: CASSSVSGSYNEQFF. CDR3 bases: TGTGCCAGCAGTTCGGTTAGCGGCTCCTACAATGAGCAGTTCTTC.

The V call is TRBV28, the J call TRBJ1-2; D is undetermined. This CDR3 comprises 14 residues. Trimming stripped 3 bases from V and 6 bases from J, with 14 bases between. CDR1 is MDHEN and CDR2 is SYDVKM in the germline V gene. Written as DNA, the CDR3 is TGTGCCAGCAGTTTGGCTAACAGTCTGGATGGCTACACCTTC. Its translation is CASSLANSLDGYTF.

V and J are TRBV11-1 and TRBJ2-2, with D uncertain. The V end was cut by 1 base, the J end by 0 bases, with 3 bases between. Germline-derived CDR1 and CDR2 are SGHAT and FQDESV (reference sequence). This CDR3 contains 14 residues. The CDR3 DNA follows: TGTGCCAGCAGCTTAGTGACGAACACCGGGGAGCTGTTTTTT. This encodes CASSLVTNTGELFF.

The V gene is TRBV30, the J gene TRBJ1-5; the match to TRBD1 covers 8 bases. The junction had 6 bases not matched to a gene; V was cut back by 1 base and J by 1 base. Germline V gives CDR1 GTSNPN, CDR2 SVGIG (reference sequence). CDR3 length: 16 amino acids. This chain's CDR3 is CAWSDWNRGSNQPQHF. The CDR3 DNA reads as TGTGCCTGGAGTGATTGGAACAGGGGGAGCAATCAGCCCCAGCATTTT. The whole variable domain, remainder taken from reference TRBV30 and TRBJ1-5, is SQTIHQWPATLVQPVGSPLSLECTVEGTSNPNLYWYRQAAGRGLQLLFYSVGIGQISSEVPQNLSASRPQDRQFILSSKKLLLSDSGFYLCAWSDWNRGSNQPQHFGDGTRLSIL.

The gene calls are TRBV4-1 and TRBJ2-7, with D possibly being TRBD1 (6 bases). V shed 0 bases and J shed 2 bases, with 20 bases lying between them. Per germline, CDR1 MGHRA and CDR2 YSYEKL. CDR3 size: 18 residues. The CDR3 sequence: CASSQDRWTAEMTYEQYF. The CDR3 DNA reads TGCGCCAGCAGCCAAGATCGATGGACAGCCGAAATGACCTACGAGCAGTACTTC.

The genes are TRBV5-1 and TRBJ1-1; a possible D gene is TRBD1 (5 bases). Trimming pared 0 bases from V and 0 bases from J, leaving 9 bases between. The V gene's germline CDR1 is SGHRS and CDR2 YFSETQ. This CDR3 is built from 15 residues. As DNA, the CDR3 is TGCGCCAGCAGCTTGGCCACAGGTATGAACACTGAAGCTTTCTTT. Its protein is CASSLATGMNTEAFF.

The V and J genes are TRBV11-2 and TRBJ2-7; 7 positions agree with TRBD1. Per the germline V gene, CDR1 is SGHAT and CDR2 is FQNNGV. The CDR3 loop spans 15 amino acids. The J segment lost 4 bases and the V segment lost 4 bases, leaving 10 bases of the junction unmatched. The CDR3 DNA sequence: TGTGCCAGCAGCTCCTCCCGGACAGGATGGTACGAGCAGTACTTC. Translating it yields CASSSSRTGWYEQYF.

The V call is TRBV7-3, the J call TRBJ2-1, with D possibly TRBD1 on 6 matching bases. The CDR3 spans 14 residues. Trimming left V 5 bases short and J 8 bases short, with 16 bases between. Germline loops: CDR1 SGHTA, CDR2 FQGTGA. CDR3 residues: CASSQGQSRDEQFF. CDR3 in DNA: TGTGCCAGCAGCCAAGGACAGTCTAGGGATGAGCAGTTCTTC.

The table lists this clone with a few counts. The gene calls are TRBV19 and TRBJ1-2; 7 bases map to TRBD1. This CDR3 is 13 amino acids long. V gave up 7 bases and J gave up 9 bases; unmatched junction bases: 11. Germline lookup yields CDR1 LNHDA and CDR2 SQIVND (reference sequence). The CDR3 here is CASTSNRQGSYTF. In DNA form, the CDR3 reads TGTGCCAGTACCTCGAACCGACAGGGAAGCTACACCTTC.

V is TRBV5-1 and J is TRBJ2-6; no definite D call. Per the germline V gene, CDR1 is SGHRS and CDR2 is YFSETQ. Trimming stripped 6 bases from V and 0 bases from J, with 7 bases between. The CDR3 extends over 14 amino acids. The CDR3 DNA sequence: TGCGCCAGCATTGATATCTCTGGGGCCAACGTCCTGACTTTC. Amino acid sequence: CASIDISGANVLTF.

The chain combines TRBV14 with TRBJ2-7, with 9 nucleotides matching TRBD1. With 2 bases clipped from V and 2 bases from J, the junction kept 7 bases outside the gene matches. The germline CDR1 and CDR2 sequences are SGHDN and FVKESK. The length of the CDR3 is 16 residues. The CDR3 spells CASSQFTGTGTYEQYF. The CDR3 nucleotides read TGTGCCAGCAGCCAATTCACCGGGACAGGGACCTACGAGCAGTACTTC.

The gene calls are TRBV5-6 and TRBJ1-4; 8 bases map to TRBD1. Unmatched junction bases numbered 7, after V lost 4 bases and J lost 2 bases. This CDR3 region has 16 residues. CDR1 and CDR2 (germline): SGHDT, YYEEEE. The CDR3 reads CASSTWTGRTNEKLFF. The CDR3 coding sequence is TGTGCCAGCAGCACCTGGACAGGGCGGACTAATGAAAAACTGTTTTTT.